Below are 25 T cell receptor beta chains sequenced from a single sample in a study of blood T cells in healthy people across ages (dated by TCRdb to 2014 to 2015). The library was produced with 5' RACE. Sequencing was carried out with an Illumina HiSeq 2500. A second about 6 to 11 cycle PCR used a sample-barcoded 5' primer and a J-beta primer mix. TCRdb reprocessing: public reads trimmed at Q25 with fastp, clones called with MiXCR, in-frame beta chains kept. All rows with the same CDR3 protein become a single entry with the most common DNA and genes. The sample table records fewer than 700,000 distinct CDR3 sequences; around half of these occur just once. Just under 25% of the sample is in the top ten clones. The specimen sequenced was blood. These receptors originate from a man older than 75 in good health.

This clonotype was observed a few times. V and J are TRBV20-1 and TRBJ1-4; TRBD1 matches at 8 bases. V was pared by 6 bases and J by 8 bases, with 8 bases of the junction left unmatched. The CDR3 contains 13 residues. Germline values: CDR1 DFQATT, CDR2 SNEGSKA (reference sequence). CDR3: CSAKDRDNEKLFF. In DNA form, the CDR3 reads TGCAGTGCCAAGGACAGGGATAACGAAAAACTGTTTTTT.

The chain couples TRBV7-8 to TRBJ2-3; possible D gene TRBD2, 6 bases. Germline V gene lookup returns CDR1 SGHVS and CDR2 FQNEAQ. V was cut by 5 bases and J by 6 bases, with 12 bases left in between. The CDR3 is 13 amino acids. The CDR3 region is CASSPPGVDTQYF. Written as DNA, the CDR3 is TGTGCCAGCAGCCCTCCGGGGGTTGATACGCAGTATTTT.

Details on this clonotype: A read error may explain this, as a much larger clone is one base away. The rearrangement links TRBV7-2 to TRBJ2-3; D not resolved. The CDR3 length is 15 residues. CDR1 and CDR2 (germline): SGHTA, FQGNSA. CDR3 in DNA: TGTGCCAACAGCTTACGGGTATTCGGCACAGATACGCAGTATTTT. It is translated as CANSLRVFGTDTQYF.

The chain uses TRBV5-1 and TRBJ2-5; D unresolved. Germline CDR1 is SGHRS and CDR2 is YFSETQ. The CDR3 runs 14 residues. The V gene lost 0 bases and the J gene lost 5 bases, with 11 bases spanning the gap. The CDR3 protein is CASSLEGILETQYF. CDR3 nucleotides: TGCGCCAGCAGCTTGGAAGGTATCTTGGAGACCCAGTACTTC.

On this clonotype itself: Since a much larger clone is just one base distant, this may be a read error. This chain joins TRBV7-2 and TRBJ2-7, with 7 positions matching TRBD1. This CDR3 spans 14 amino acids. The V gene's germline CDR1 is SGHTA and CDR2 FQGNSA. Trimming cost V 5 bases and J 2 bases; bases outside gene matches: 6. Here the CDR3 DNA reads TGTGCCAGCAGCATTCGACAGGGCCCCTACGAGCAGTACTTC. It specifies CASSIRQGPYEQYF. Based on the CDR3 plus reference TRBV7-2 and TRBJ2-7, the full variable domain is GAGVSQSPSNKVTEKGKDVELRCDPISGHTALYWYRQSLGQGLEFLIYFQGNSAPDKSGLPSDRFSAERTGGSVSTLTIQRTQQEDSAVYLCASSIRQGPYEQYFGPGTRLTVT.

This clonotype occurred many times. In DNA, the CDR3 is TGTGCCAGCAGTTACTCTGCAGGGGGCTTCACAGATACGCAGTATTTT. It is translated as CASSYSAGGFTDTQYF. The chain combines TRBV6-5 with TRBJ2-3; 8 bases map to TRBD1. Germline CDR1 reads MNHEY; CDR2 reads SVGAGI. This CDR3 region has 16 residues. J gave up 2 bases and V 0 bases, and 4 bases lay outside the gene matches.

The table lists this clonotype with a few counts. CDR3 in DNA: TGCAGTGCGCTACACTACGAGCAGTACTTC. This codes for CSALHYEQYF. The rearrangement uses TRBV20-1 and TRBJ2-7; D ambiguous. V lost 6 bases to trimming and J lost 3 bases, with 6 bases between them. The length of the CDR3 is 10 residues. The germline gives CDR1 DFQATT, CDR2 SNEGSKA (reference sequence).

The chain carries TRBV20-1 and TRBJ2-1, with TRBD2 matching 9 bases. Germline CDR1 and CDR2: DFQATT and SNEGSKA (reference sequence). V shed 3 bases and J 2 bases; nucleotides not matched to a gene: 11. This CDR3 contains 17 residues. CDR3 nucleotide sequence: TGCAGTGCTAGCTCAGATAGCGGGAGCACTACCTACAATGAGCAGTTCTTC. Amino acid sequence: CSASSDSGSTTYNEQFF.

This clonotype was picked up many times. The CDR3: CASSRPGTGVSGANVLTF. The CDR3 DNA reads as TGTGCCAGCAGCCGCCCCGGGACAGGGGTTTCTGGGGCCAACGTCCTGACTTTC. The chain couples TRBV6-1 to TRBJ2-6, with 10 positions matching TRBD1. CDR1 and CDR2 (germline): MNHNS, SASEGT. V gave up 6 bases and J gave up 1 base; unmatched junction bases: 9. The CDR3 has 18 residues.

The chain links TRBV10-3 to TRBJ2-3; 10 nucleotides align to TRBD2. This CDR3 spans 15 amino acids. Germline V gene sequence: CDR1 ENHRY, CDR2 SYGVKD. V gave up 3 bases and J gave up 6 bases; unmatched junction bases: 6. CDR3 DNA: TGTGCCATCAGTGACTTAGCGGGGGGATCGGATACGCAGTATTTT. Translated, it gives CAISDLAGGSDTQYF.

V and J are TRBV12-3 or TRBV12-4 and TRBJ1-2; D not certain. The CDR3 contains 13 residues. Trimming left V 5 bases short and J 5 bases short, with 12 bases between. The CDR3 protein is CASSVLAEYGYTF. The CDR3 DNA is TGTGCCAGCAGTGTTTTGGCAGAATATGGCTACACCTTC.

This clonotype was seen a single time. The chain links TRBV27 to TRBJ2-3; 9 positions match TRBD2. J gave up 2 bases and V 2 bases, and 17 bases lay outside the gene matches. The germline gives CDR1 MNHEY, CDR2 SMNVEV (reference sequence). This CDR3 contains 20 residues. The CDR3 spells CASSLGPGTSYSRVTDTQYF. CDR3 nucleotide sequence: TGTGCCAGCAGTTTAGGGCCCGGGACTAGCTATTCCCGCGTCACAGATACGCAGTATTTT.

The genes are TRBV12-3 or TRBV12-4 and TRBJ2-7; either TRBD1 or TRBD2 may supply D (6 bases each). V was pared by 3 bases and J by 4 bases, with 16 bases between. The CDR3 runs 15 residues. The CDR3 loop reads CASSFSPGAQYEQYF. CDR3 DNA: TGTGCCAGCAGTTTCTCCCCGGGGGCGCAGTACGAGCAGTACTTC.

This clonotype came up a few times. DNA for the CDR3: TGTGCCAGCAGTCCTACAACAAGCGTTCAAGGCGAGCAGTACTTC. This encodes CASSPTTSVQGEQYF. This rearrangement joins TRBV6-5 to TRBJ2-7; no clear D. The CDR3 runs 15 residues. The V gene's germline CDR1 is MNHEY and CDR2 SVGAGI. V shed 5 bases and J shed 6 bases, with 20 bases lying between them.

There are a few counts of this clonotype. The V gene is TRBV24-1, the J gene TRBJ2-7; no clear D. Germline V gives CDR1 KGHDR, CDR2 SFDVKD. This CDR3 has 13 residues. The V gene lost 2 bases and the J gene lost 7 bases, with 11 bases spanning the gap. The CDR3 DNA is TGTGCCACCAGTGATTCCAGCTCGAGGGAGCAGTACTTC. This codes for CATSDSSSREQYF.

This chain joins TRBV4-3 and TRBJ2-2; TRBD1 aligns across 7 bases. CDR3 length: 14 amino acids. Germline CDR1 LGHNA, CDR2 YSLEER. V shed 4 bases and J 2 bases; nucleotides not matched to a gene: 1. The CDR3 loop is CASSRDSNTGELFF. CDR3 bases: TGCGCCAGCAGCCGGGACAGTAACACCGGGGAGCTGTTTTTT.

The V gene is TRBV7-9, the J gene TRBJ2-5; 9 bases map to TRBD2. This CDR3 region has 15 residues. Per germline, CDR1 SEHNR and CDR2 FQNEAQ (reference sequence). The V and J ends lost 7 bases and 11 bases, in that order; junction bases with no gene match: 17. CDR3: CASTQAGGNTNEQYF. The CDR3 nucleotides read TGTGCCAGCACCCAGGCGGGAGGGAATACAAATGAGCAGTACTTC.

The rearrangement uses TRBV4-3 and TRBJ2-2; TRBD1 is a possible D gene (5 bases). This CDR3 comprises 18 residues. Germline values: CDR1 LGHNA, CDR2 YSLEER. Trimming left V 1 base short and J 1 base short, with 16 bases between. CDR3: CASSQVGQAGKNTGELFF. As DNA, the CDR3 is TGCGCCAGCAGCCAAGTGGGGCAGGCTGGGAAGAACACCGGGGAGCTGTTTTTT.

This clonotype was observed a few times. V and J are TRBV5-6 and TRBJ2-7; the D is unclear. CDR1 and CDR2 from the germline V gene are SGHDT and YYEEEE. V was clipped by 2 bases and J by 0 bases, with 9 bases between them. The length of the CDR3 is 14 residues. The CDR3 DNA reads TGTGCCAGCAGCTTTACAGCCGACTCCTACGAGCAGTACTTC. It translates to CASSFTADSYEQYF.

The CDR3: CASSPVGVGSYEQYF. The CDR3 DNA reads TGTGCCAGCTCACCGGTAGGGGTTGGTTCCTACGAGCAGTACTTC. The chain joins TRBV18 to TRBJ2-7, with D perhaps TRBD1 (5 bases). The CDR3 length is 15 residues. In germline, CDR1 is KGHSH, CDR2 LQKENI. Trimming pared 3 bases from V and 1 base from J, leaving 13 bases between.

V usage is TRBV20-1 and J usage is TRBJ1-2, with 10 bases aligning to TRBD1. Looked up from germline, CDR1 is DFQATT and CDR2 is SNEGSKA (reference sequence). The V gene end was trimmed by 1 base and the J gene end by 4 bases; junction bases not matched to a gene: 0. CDR3 length equals 13 residues. CDR3 nucleotide sequence: TGCAGTGCTAGAGGGGACAGGGGCTATGGCTACACCTTC. Protein: CSARGDRGYGYTF.

The chain joins TRBV25-1 to TRBJ2-3; 8 bases align to TRBD2. CDR1 and CDR2 (germline): MGHDK, SYGVNS. The CDR3 consists of 16 residues. Germline trimming cut 1 base from V and 5 bases from J; bases unmatched to any gene: 8. The CDR3 loop is CASSELRGARRDTQYF. CDR3 DNA: TGTGCCAGCAGTGAATTGCGGGGGGCCCGACGAGATACGCAGTATTTT.

The V call is TRBV7-2, the J call TRBJ2-5; 9 nucleotides line up with TRBD2. The junction had 6 bases not matched to a gene; V was cut back by 2 bases and J by 5 bases. This CDR3 contains 15 residues. Per the germline V gene, CDR1 is SGHTA and CDR2 is FQGNSA. The CDR3 DNA follows: TGTGCCAGCAGCTTACAGCGGGGGGACCCGGAGACCCAGTACTTC. Translating gives CASSLQRGDPETQYF.

CDR3 coding DNA: TGTGCCAGCAGCGACCGGGAGGGAGGCTACGATGGGTACTTC. Translation: CASSDREGGYDGYF. The chain carries TRBV11-2 and TRBJ2-5; the match to TRBD2 covers 8 bases. CDR1 SGHAT and CDR2 FQNNGV come from the germline V gene. There are 14 residues in the CDR3. Trimming removed 5 bases from V and 13 bases from J; junction bases left unmatched: 15.

The chain links TRBV27 to TRBJ2-3; 12 bases align to TRBD1. CDR3 length: 16 amino acids. V lost 6 bases, J lost 0 bases, and 4 bases stayed unmatched. The V gene's germline CDR1 is MNHEY and CDR2 SMNVEV (reference sequence). The CDR3 here is CASSAGTGGSTDTQYF. DNA of the CDR3: TGTGCCAGCAGCGCCGGGACAGGGGGCAGCACAGATACGCAGTATTTT.